These 22 T cell receptor beta chains were all obtained from the same sample, sequenced in a study of CD8+ T cells in alopecia areata. Extracted from the samples, RNA was reverse transcribed into cDNA to serve as the sequencing template. TCRdb's copy holds only in-frame clones and misses some; the assay was immunoSEQ multiplex PCR. This repertoire shows approximately 180,000 clones, roughly 70% found once; its top ten account for 10% to 12%. Sequences were derived from CD8+ T cells sorted from blood, sampled at week 0. Receptors were obtained from a human donor with alopecia areata.

This chain links TRBV7-9 with TRBJ2-5; the match to TRBD1 covers 7 bases. With 5 bases clipped from V and 9 bases from J, the junction kept 9 bases outside the gene matches. Germline CDR1 is SEHNR and CDR2 is FQNEAQ (reference sequence). CDR3 size: 13 residues. For the CDR3, the DNA is TGTGCCAGCAGCAGTCCGGGACAGCCGTCCCAGTACTTC. It codes for CASSSPGQPSQYF. Supplemented by reference TRBV7-9 and TRBJ2-5, the full variable domain reads DTGVSQNPRHKITKRGQNVTFRCDPISEHNRLYWYRQTLGQGPEFLTYFQNEAQLEKSRLLSDRFSAERPKGSFSTLEIQRTEQGDSAMYLCASSSPGQPSQYFGPGTRLLVL.

The chain carries TRBV11-2 and TRBJ1-6, with a possible D match to TRBD1 (5 bases). V was shortened by 5 bases and J by 8 bases, with 16 bases between the two germline ends. CDR1 is SGHAT and CDR2 is FQNNGV in the germline V gene. This CDR3 has 15 residues. CDR3 region: CASSPESEGHSPLHF. CDR3 coding DNA: TGTGCCAGCAGCCCGGAATCCGAGGGGCATTCACCCCTCCACTTT. The full variable domain, rest sourced from reference TRBV11-2 and TRBJ1-6, is EAGVAQSPRYKIIEKRQSVAFWCNPISGHATLYWYQQILGQGPKLLIQFQNNGVVDDSQLPKDRFSAERLKGVDSTLKIQPAKLEDSAVYLCASSPESEGHSPLHFGNGTRLTVT.

This clone was observed a single time. The chain carries TRBV5-6 and TRBJ1-4; D ambiguous. V lost 0 bases to trimming and J lost 8 bases, with 14 bases between them. Germline CDR1 and CDR2: SGHDT and YYEEEE. CDR3 length: 15 amino acids. CDR3 loop: CASSLAGEGWEKLFF. In nucleotides, the CDR3 is TGTGCCAGCAGCTTGGCGGGCGAGGGATGGGAAAAACTGTTTTTT.

V usage is TRBV27 and J usage is TRBJ1-1; no firm D call. Germline assignment: CDR1 MNHEY and CDR2 SMNVEV (reference sequence). There are 13 residues in the CDR3. Trimming took 7 bases from V and 2 from J, leaving 11 bases between them. The CDR3 spells CASTKGANTEAFF. CDR3 sequence (DNA): TGTGCCAGCACCAAGGGAGCAAACACTGAAGCTTTCTTT.

The chain joins TRBV13 to TRBJ1-1; 9 bases are shared with TRBD1. The germline gives CDR1 PRHDT, CDR2 FYEKMQ (reference sequence). The CDR3 length is 15 residues. The trim removed 6 bases at V and 5 bases at J, leaving 10 bases unmatched. The CDR3 here is CASRYPTGGWTEAFF. The CDR3 DNA sequence: TGTGCCAGCAGATATCCGACAGGGGGATGGACTGAAGCTTTCTTT.

This clone was recorded once. Other DNA sequences in this sample translate to the same CDR3. The chain combines TRBV4-1 with TRBJ1-5; 9 bases are a match to TRBD1. Trimming cost V 1 base and J 3 bases; bases outside gene matches: 1. The germline CDR1 and CDR2 sequences are MGHRA and YSYEKL. The CDR3 has 15 residues. The CDR3: CASSQGDRDNQPQHF. The CDR3 DNA reads TGCGCCAGCAGCCAAGGGGACAGGGACAATCAGCCCCAGCATTTT.

V and J are TRBV13 and TRBJ2-2, with D perhaps given as TRBD1 or TRBD2 (5 bases each). The CDR3 has 16 amino acids. V was trimmed by 3 bases and J by 6 bases, leaving 17 bases between them. Germline assignment: CDR1 PRHDT and CDR2 FYEKMQ (reference sequence). The CDR3 spells CASSLRGAERAGELFF. CDR3 bases: TGTGCCAGCAGCTTGAGAGGGGCTGAGCGCGCCGGGGAGCTGTTTTTT. Filled out from reference TRBV13 and TRBJ2-2, the complete variable domain reads AAGVIQSPRHLIKEKRETATLKCYPIPRHDTVYWYQQGPGQDPQFLISFYEKMQSDKGSIPDRFSAQQFSDYHSELNMSSLELGDSALYFCASSLRGAERAGELFFGEGSRLTVL.

In the case of this clone: At one end, the junction sequence differs from germline, possibly due to a read error. The rearrangement joins TRBV5-6 to TRBJ2-7; D is unclear. This CDR3 has 14 residues. CDR1 and CDR2 (germline): SGHDT, YYEEEE. The CDR3 nucleotides are TGTGCCAGCAGCTTCGCCAGATTGGGGTACGGGCAGTACTTC. This gives the protein CASSFARLGYGQYF.

V and J are TRBV7-9 and TRBJ1-2, with 7 positions matching TRBD1. V dropped 1 base and J dropped 8; count of bases not matched to a gene: 4. Looked up from germline, CDR1 is SEHNR and CDR2 is FQNEAQ (reference sequence). This CDR3 contains 13 residues. The CDR3 protein is CASSLEGGRGYTF. In DNA, the CDR3 is TGTGCCAGCAGCTTAGAAGGGGGCCGAGGCTACACCTTC.

This clone was seen only a few times. This chain uses TRBV21-1 with TRBJ1-2. TRBV21-1 is a known pseudogene. The CDR3 is 9 residues long. As DNA, the CDR3 is TGTGCCAGCCGCTATGGCTACACCTTC. Translated, it gives CASRYGYTF.

The chain combines TRBV6-5 with TRBJ2-2; a possible D gene is TRBD1 (6 bases). Trimming shortened V by 2 bases and J by 8 bases, and 12 bases separated the two germline ends. There are 14 residues in the CDR3. Germline V CDR1 and CDR2: MNHEY, SVGAGI. The CDR3 coding sequence is TGTGCCAGCAGTTACAGGCAGGGGTCTGGGGAGCTGTTTTTT. Translated, it gives CASSYRQGSGELFF.

The chain combines TRBV7-9 with TRBJ2-7; TRBD2 matches at 10 bases. Germline loops: CDR1 SEHNR, CDR2 FQNEAQ (reference sequence). Germline trimming cut 2 bases from V and 3 bases from J; bases unmatched to any gene: 4. The CDR3 runs 15 residues. CDR3 loop: CASSLTSGANYEQYF. CDR3 in DNA: TGTGCCAGCAGCTTAACTAGCGGGGCGAACTACGAGCAGTACTTC.

The V gene is TRBV30, the J gene TRBJ1-2, with D hard to call. The CDR3 runs to 14 residues. Germline CDR1 and CDR2: GTSNPN and SVGIG (reference sequence). V was pared by 7 bases and J by 3 bases, with 18 bases between. CDR3 nucleotide sequence: TGTGCCTCCTGGGAGGGAAGGGCGGACTATGGCTACACCTTC. Translating gives CASWEGRADYGYTF.

This chain connects TRBV5-1 to TRBJ1-1; D is uncertain. V lost 4 bases, J lost 2 bases, and 12 bases lay in between. Germline values: CDR1 SGHRS, CDR2 YFSETQ. The CDR3 is made up of 14 amino acids. The CDR3 DNA is TGCGCCAGCAGCCCCCACAGAACCAACACTGAAGCTTTCTTT. Protein: CASSPHRTNTEAFF.

The rearrangement links TRBV19 to TRBJ1-1; a possible D gene is TRBD1 (6 bases). Germline loops: CDR1 LNHDA, CDR2 SQIVND (reference sequence). The CDR3 length is 16 residues. V was pared by 5 bases and J by 4 bases, with 20 bases between. The CDR3 DNA is TGTGCCAGTAGTCCACGGGGGGGCCCGGCGGGCACTGAAGCTTTCTTT. Its protein is CASSPRGGPAGTEAFF.

The DNA for the CDR3 is TGTGCCAGTAGTATAGGGACGGGCGTCGAAGCTTTCTTT. It yields the protein CASSIGTGVEAFF. This chain joins TRBV19 and TRBJ1-1; no clear D gene. From germline, CDR1 is LNHDA and CDR2 SQIVND (reference sequence). The CDR3 is 13 residues long. V was trimmed by 1 base and J by 8 bases, leaving 11 bases between them.

The V call is TRBV9, the J call TRBJ1-5; D gene uncertain. The V gene's germline CDR1 is SGDLS and CDR2 YYNGEE. The CDR3 totals 15 residues. V lost 0 bases to trimming and J lost 4 bases, with 11 bases between them. The CDR3 loop reads CASSVAVGLNQPQHF. The CDR3 nucleotides are TGTGCCAGCAGCGTAGCAGTCGGGTTGAATCAGCCCCAGCATTTT.

This clone was observed a single time. The CDR3 is CASSLAGMNTEAFF. For the CDR3, the DNA is TGTGCCAGCAGCTTAGCAGGAATGAACACTGAAGCTTTCTTT. The chain has TRBV7-6 and TRBJ1-1; no reliable D call. Trimming shortened V by 0 bases and J by 0 bases, and 5 bases separated the two germline ends. Germline V lookup: CDR1 SGHVS, CDR2 FNYEAQ. This CDR3 has 14 amino acids.

The J gene is TRBJ2-2, the V gene TRBV27; no clear D gene. The CDR3 has 12 amino acids. Germline V gives CDR1 MNHEY, CDR2 SMNVEV (reference sequence). V was pared by 3 bases and J by 6 bases, with 5 bases between. The CDR3 loop reads CASSFGSGELFF. The CDR3 nucleotides are TGTGCCAGCAGTTTCGGTTCCGGGGAGCTGTTTTTT.

V usage is TRBV9 and J usage is TRBJ1-1; D gene unclear. With 2 bases removed from V and 6 bases from J, the gap between germline ends came to 17 bases. This CDR3 has 15 amino acids. In germline, CDR1 is SGDLS, CDR2 YYNGEE. The DNA of the CDR3 is TGTGCCAGCAGCGTTGGCTCTACTCCGTTGGCTGAAGCTTTCTTT. It yields the protein CASSVGSTPLAEAFF.

DNA for the CDR3: TGTGCCAGGGGTGTGGGGGCCACTGAAGCTTTCTTT. Translating gives CARGVGATEAFF. The genes are TRBV25-1 and TRBJ1-1, with D tentatively TRBD1 (6 bases). This CDR3 contains 12 residues. V lost 9 bases and J lost 4, with 12 bases in between. Germline assignment: CDR1 MGHDK and CDR2 SYGVNS. Together with reference TRBV25-1 and TRBJ1-1, the CDR3 gives the full variable domain: EADIYQTPRYLVIGTGKKITLECSQTMGHDKMYWYQQDPGMELHLIHYSYGVNSTEKGDLSSESTVSRIRTEHFPLTLESARPSHTSQYLCARGVGATEAFFGQGTRLTVV.

In this sample, this clone turned up a few times. V and J are TRBV29-1 and TRBJ1-3; no firm D call. CDR1 and CDR2 from the germline V gene are SQVTM and ANQGSEA. V shed 4 bases and J shed 3 bases, with 13 bases lying between them. This CDR3 has 14 residues. CDR3 coding DNA: TGCAGCGTTGTGGGCCCTGAGTTTGGAAACACCATATATTTT. It is translated as CSVVGPEFGNTIYF.